The 11 T cell receptor beta chains presented below share a single source sample, sequenced in a study of cytomegalovirus exposure and HLA in healthy donors (dated by TCRdb to about 2017). The library was obtained by the immunoSEQ multiplex PCR assay. The multiplex PCR relied on a mix of 60 forward primers for TCR Vbeta segments and 13 reverse primers for TCR Jbeta segments. TCRdb stores this immuneACCESS table with in-frame sequences only. Part of the clones is absent; in the studies checked, under half of the shortfall reflects unresolved V genes, and no reason is known for the rest. The sample table holds over 120,000 clones. Together, the top ten hold about 0.96% of the sample. Material: PBMCs. These receptors were taken from a male donor in good health and CMV-seronegative.

The chain recombines TRBV15 with TRBJ1-1, with D perhaps matching TRBD1 (5 bases). The V and J ends lost 7 bases and 4 bases respectively, with 19 bases between them. Germline V gene sequence: CDR1 LNHNV, CDR2 YYDKDF (reference sequence). The CDR3 is made up of 15 amino acids. The DNA of the CDR3 is TGTGCCACCAAAACCGCGGCAGGGAAGGGCACTGAAGCTTTCTTT. Translation gives CATKTAAGKGTEAFF. The whole variable domain, remainder taken from reference TRBV15 and TRBJ1-1, is DAMVIQNPRYQVTQFGKPVTLSCSQTLNHNVMYWYQQKSSQAPKLLFHYYDKDFNNEADTPDNFQSRRPNTSFCFLDIRSPGLGDTAMYLCATKTAAGKGTEAFFGQGTRLTVV.

This sequence joins TRBV5-1 and TRBJ2-2; D not resolved. Trimming cost V 4 bases and J 0 bases, with 7 bases left between them. This CDR3 comprises 14 residues. Germline-derived CDR1 and CDR2 are SGHRS and YFSETQ. CDR3 bases: TGCGCCAGCAGCCTAACCGCGAACACCGGGGAGCTGTTTTTT. This codes for CASSLTANTGELFF.

This chain connects TRBV6-5 to TRBJ1-5; D is perhaps TRBD1 (5 bases). Trimming left V 6 bases short and J 0 bases short, with 9 bases between. Per the germline V gene, CDR1 is MNHEY and CDR2 is SVGAGI. The CDR3 is 14 residues long. The CDR3 DNA sequence: TGTGCCAGCAGCCACAGGAATAGCAATCAGCCCCAGCATTTT. It translates to CASSHRNSNQPQHF.

On this clone: Sequence at one end of the junction differs from germline and may be a read error. This chain connects TRBV30 to TRBJ2-7; D possibly corresponds to TRBD2 (6 bases). CDR1 GTSNPN and CDR2 SVGIG come from the germline V gene (reference sequence). CDR3 length equals 12 residues. The CDR3 nucleotides are TGTGCCGGGAGGAAAGGGAGAGGCGAGCAGTACTTC. This gives the protein CAGRKGRGEQYF.

The chain is built from TRBV30 and TRBJ2-1; TRBD2 agrees at 9 bases. The germline V gene has CDR1 GTSNPN and CDR2 SVGIG (reference sequence). The ends lost 5 bases at V and 6 bases at J; junction bases unmatched: 5. The CDR3 has 13 amino acids. The CDR3 loop reads CAWGLAGSNEQFF. The CDR3 coding sequence is TGTGCCTGGGGGCTAGCGGGAAGCAATGAGCAGTTCTTC.

V gene TRBV6-1 combines with J gene TRBJ1-1, with no clear D. Germline V gives CDR1 MNHNS, CDR2 SASEGT. V gave up 3 bases and J gave up 7 bases, with 12 bases separating them. CDR3 size: 13 residues. CDR3: CASSEGALLEAFF. CDR3 nucleotides: TGTGCCAGCAGTGAGGGCGCCCTCCTTGAAGCTTTCTTT.

V is TRBV29-1 and J is TRBJ1-1; D might be TRBD1 (5 bases). Between the trimmed V and J ends, which lost 6 bases and 1 base, there was a span of 15 bases. There are 14 residues in the CDR3. Germline V CDR1 and CDR2: SQVTM, ANQGSEA. The CDR3 DNA sequence: TGCAGCGTCCTCCCAAGGACACCGAACACTGAAGCTTTCTTT. Amino acids: CSVLPRTPNTEAFF.

The chain joins TRBV14 to TRBJ2-1; 8 bases match TRBD2. Germline V gene sequence: CDR1 SGHDN, CDR2 FVKESK. Losses at the gene ends were 4 bases for V and 5 bases for J; bases not matched to a gene: 10. CDR3 size: 16 residues. CDR3 sequence reads: CASSPLGTRIDNEQFF. The CDR3 DNA is TGTGCCAGCAGCCCTCTCGGGACTAGAATCGACAATGAGCAGTTCTTC.

CDR3 residues: CASSFVGRNYGYTF. In DNA, the CDR3 is TGTGCCAGCAGTTTTGTCGGCAGGAACTATGGCTACACCTTC. The chain recombines TRBV28 with TRBJ1-2, with D hard to call. Germline V gene data show CDR1 as MDHEN and CDR2 as SYDVKM. This CDR3 spans 14 amino acids. Trimming cost V 3 bases and J 2 bases, with 10 bases left between them.

The chain combines TRBV19 with TRBJ2-6; TRBD1 matches 7 bases. Germline CDR1 is LNHDA and CDR2 is SQIVND (reference sequence). This CDR3 is built from 17 residues. V shed 3 bases and J 1 base; nucleotides not matched to a gene: 6. CDR3 protein: CASSMKGGASGANVLTF. The CDR3 DNA is TGTGCCAGTAGTATGAAAGGGGGCGCGTCTGGGGCCAACGTCCTGACTTTC.

The chain has TRBV9 and TRBJ2-5; D is uncertain. The CDR3 is made up of 14 amino acids. Germline values: CDR1 SGDLS, CDR2 YYNGEE. The germline V and J ends were trimmed by 0 bases and 2 bases, with 8 bases remaining between them. CDR3 amino acids: CASSVGLLQETQYF. CDR3 coding DNA: TGTGCCAGCAGCGTAGGTCTACTTCAAGAGACCCAGTACTTC.